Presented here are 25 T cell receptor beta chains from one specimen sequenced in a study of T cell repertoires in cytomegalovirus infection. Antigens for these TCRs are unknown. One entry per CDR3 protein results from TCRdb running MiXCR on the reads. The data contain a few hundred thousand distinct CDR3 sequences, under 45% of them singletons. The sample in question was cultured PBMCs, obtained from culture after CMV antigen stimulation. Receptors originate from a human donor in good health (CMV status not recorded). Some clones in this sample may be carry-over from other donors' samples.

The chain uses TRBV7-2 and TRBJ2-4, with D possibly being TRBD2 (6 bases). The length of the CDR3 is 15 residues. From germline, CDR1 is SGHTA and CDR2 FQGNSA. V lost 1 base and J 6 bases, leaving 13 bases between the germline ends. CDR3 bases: TGTGCCAGCAGCTTAGTTCCGGGAGCCGTAAACATTCAGTACTTC. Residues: CASSLVPGAVNIQYF.

In nucleotides, the CDR3 is TGTGCCATCGGGTCCCGGGAGGGCCCGTACGAGCAGTACTTC. It translates to CAIGSREGPYEQYF. V and J are TRBV10-3 and TRBJ2-7; 8 bases map to TRBD2. Unmatched junction bases numbered 10, after V lost 8 bases and J lost 4 bases. CDR3 length: 14 residues. Germline CDR1 reads ENHRY; CDR2 reads SYGVKD.

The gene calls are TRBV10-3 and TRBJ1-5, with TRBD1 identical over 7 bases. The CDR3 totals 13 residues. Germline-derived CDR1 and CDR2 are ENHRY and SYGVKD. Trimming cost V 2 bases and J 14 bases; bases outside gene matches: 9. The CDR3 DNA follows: TGTGCCATCAGTGAGGCAGACGCAGGGGGGAAGCATTTT. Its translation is CAISEADAGGKHF.

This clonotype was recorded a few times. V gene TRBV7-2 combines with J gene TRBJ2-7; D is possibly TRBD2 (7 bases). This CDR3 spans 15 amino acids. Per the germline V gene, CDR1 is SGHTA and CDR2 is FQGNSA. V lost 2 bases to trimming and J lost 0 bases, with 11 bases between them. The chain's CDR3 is CASSLRGANSYEQYF. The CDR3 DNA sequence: TGTGCCAGCAGCTTACGGGGGGCCAACTCCTACGAGCAGTACTTC.

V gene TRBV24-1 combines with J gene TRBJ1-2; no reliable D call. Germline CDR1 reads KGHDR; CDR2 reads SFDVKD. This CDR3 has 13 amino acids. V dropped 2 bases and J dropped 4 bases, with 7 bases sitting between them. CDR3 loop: CATSDYGFYGYTF. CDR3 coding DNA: TGTGCCACCAGTGATTATGGATTCTATGGCTACACCTTC.

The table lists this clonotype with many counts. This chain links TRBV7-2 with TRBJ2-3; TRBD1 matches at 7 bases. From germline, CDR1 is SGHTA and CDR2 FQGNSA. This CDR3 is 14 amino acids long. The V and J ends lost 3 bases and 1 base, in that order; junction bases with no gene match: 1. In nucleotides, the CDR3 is TGTGCCAGCAGCTTTCAGGGGGGCACAGATACGCAGTATTTT. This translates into CASSFQGGTDTQYF.

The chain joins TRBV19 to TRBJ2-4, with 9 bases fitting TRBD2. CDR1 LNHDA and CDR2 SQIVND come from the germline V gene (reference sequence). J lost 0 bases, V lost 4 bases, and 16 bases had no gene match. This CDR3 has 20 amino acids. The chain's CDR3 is CASSKGPLASGNRAKNIQYF. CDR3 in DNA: TGTGCCAGTAGTAAAGGGCCCTTGGCTAGCGGGAACCGAGCCAAAAACATTCAGTACTTC.

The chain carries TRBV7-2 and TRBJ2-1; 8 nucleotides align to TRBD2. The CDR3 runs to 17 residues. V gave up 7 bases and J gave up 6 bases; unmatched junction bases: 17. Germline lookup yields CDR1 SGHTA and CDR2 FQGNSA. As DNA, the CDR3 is TGTGCCAGCATCCCCGTAACCGGGACTAGTCCTATCAATGAGCAGTTCTTC. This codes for CASIPVTGTSPINEQFF.

This CDR3 reads CASRVSGMDEQYF. CDR3 in DNA: TGTGCCAGCAGAGTTAGCGGGATGGATGAGCAGTACTTC. The chain joins TRBV2 to TRBJ2-7; 8 bases are shared with TRBD2. From germline, CDR1 is SNHLY and CDR2 FYNNEI. Trimming took 6 bases from V and 7 from J; bases not matched to a gene: 8. This CDR3 has 13 amino acids.

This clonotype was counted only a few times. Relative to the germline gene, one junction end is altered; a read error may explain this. The CDR3 DNA follows: TGTGCCAGCAGCCAAGGGGTGGGCGTTGAGCAGTTCTTC. Protein: CASSQGVGVEQFF. This sequence joins TRBV4-1 and TRBJ2-1; D might be TRBD1 (5 bases). Germline V lookup: CDR1 MGHRA, CDR2 YSYEKL. This CDR3 has 13 residues.

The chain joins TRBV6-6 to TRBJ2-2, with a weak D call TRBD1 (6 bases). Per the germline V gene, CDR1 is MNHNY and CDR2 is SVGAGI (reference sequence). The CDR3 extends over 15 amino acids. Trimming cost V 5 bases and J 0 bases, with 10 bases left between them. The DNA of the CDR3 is TGTGCCAGCAGTAAAACAGGGACGAACACCGGGGAGCTGTTTTTT. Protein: CASSKTGTNTGELFF.

The CDR3: CSALTSGRAGEQYF. CDR3 sequence (DNA): TGCAGTGCCCTGACTAGCGGGAGGGCCGGGGAGCAGTACTTC. The chain recombines TRBV20-1 with TRBJ2-7, with 14 bases that match TRBD2. Looked up from germline, CDR1 is DFQATT and CDR2 is SNEGSKA (reference sequence). The CDR3 sequence is 14 residues long. V shed 6 bases, J shed 7 bases, and the junction held 8 bases outside the gene matches.

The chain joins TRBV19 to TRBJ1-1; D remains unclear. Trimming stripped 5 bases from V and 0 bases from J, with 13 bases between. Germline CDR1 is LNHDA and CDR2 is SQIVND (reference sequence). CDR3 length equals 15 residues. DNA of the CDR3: TGTGCCAGTAGTCGTGGGGTAACTTTGAACACTGAAGCTTTCTTT. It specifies CASSRGVTLNTEAFF.

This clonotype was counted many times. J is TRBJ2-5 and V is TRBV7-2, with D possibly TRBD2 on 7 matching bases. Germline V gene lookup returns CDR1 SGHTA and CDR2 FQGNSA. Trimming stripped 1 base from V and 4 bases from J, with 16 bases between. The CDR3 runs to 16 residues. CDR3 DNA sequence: TGTGCCAGCAGCTTAGAGGTTAGGGGGGGCGCAGAGACCCAGTACTTC. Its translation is CASSLEVRGGAETQYF.

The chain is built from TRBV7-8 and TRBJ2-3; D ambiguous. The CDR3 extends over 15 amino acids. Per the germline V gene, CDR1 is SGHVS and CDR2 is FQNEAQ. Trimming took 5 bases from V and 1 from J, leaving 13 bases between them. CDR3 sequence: CASSPGYGGTDTQYF. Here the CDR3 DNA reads TGTGCCAGCAGCCCAGGATATGGGGGCACAGATACGCAGTATTTT.

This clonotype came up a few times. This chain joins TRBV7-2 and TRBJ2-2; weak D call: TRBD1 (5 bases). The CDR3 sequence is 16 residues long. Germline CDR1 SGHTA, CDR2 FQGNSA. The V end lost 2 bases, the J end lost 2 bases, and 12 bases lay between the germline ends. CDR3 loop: CASSLLGPANTGELFF. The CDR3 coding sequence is TGTGCCAGCAGCTTATTGGGGCCGGCCAACACCGGGGAGCTGTTTTTT. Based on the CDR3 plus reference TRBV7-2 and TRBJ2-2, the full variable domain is GAGVSQSPSNKVTEKGKDVELRCDPISGHTALYWYRQSLGQGLEFLIYFQGNSAPDKSGLPSDRFSAERTGGSVSTLTIQRTQQEDSAVYLCASSLLGPANTGELFFGEGSRLTVL.

The CDR3: CASSQDPGGEVQPQHF. CDR3 bases: TGCGCCAGCAGCCAAGATCCGGGAGGGGAGGTCCAGCCCCAGCATTTT. The rearrangement uses TRBV4-1 and TRBJ1-5; D is perhaps TRBD1 (5 bases). The CDR3 totals 16 residues. The V end lost 0 bases, the J end lost 7 bases, and 16 bases lay between the germline ends. Germline V gene lookup returns CDR1 MGHRA and CDR2 YSYEKL.

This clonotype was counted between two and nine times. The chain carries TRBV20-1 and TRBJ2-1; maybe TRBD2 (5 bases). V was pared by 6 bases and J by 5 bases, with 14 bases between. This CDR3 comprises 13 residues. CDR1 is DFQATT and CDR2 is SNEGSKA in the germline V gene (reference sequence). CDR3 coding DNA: TGCAGTGCGAGGCCCCGAGGGCACAATGAGCAGTTCTTC. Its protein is CSARPRGHNEQFF.

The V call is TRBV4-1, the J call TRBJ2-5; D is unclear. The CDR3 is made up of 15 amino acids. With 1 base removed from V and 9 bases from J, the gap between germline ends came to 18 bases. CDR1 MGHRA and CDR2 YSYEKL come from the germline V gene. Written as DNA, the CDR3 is TGCGCCAGCAGCCAAGTATATCTGGCAGTAATCCCCCAGTACTTC. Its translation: CASSQVYLAVIPQYF.

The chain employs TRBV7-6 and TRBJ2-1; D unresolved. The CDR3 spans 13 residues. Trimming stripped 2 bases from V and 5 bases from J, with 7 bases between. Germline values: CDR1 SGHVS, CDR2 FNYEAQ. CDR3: CASSLFPDNEQFF. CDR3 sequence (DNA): TGTGCCAGCAGCTTATTTCCGGACAATGAGCAGTTCTTC.

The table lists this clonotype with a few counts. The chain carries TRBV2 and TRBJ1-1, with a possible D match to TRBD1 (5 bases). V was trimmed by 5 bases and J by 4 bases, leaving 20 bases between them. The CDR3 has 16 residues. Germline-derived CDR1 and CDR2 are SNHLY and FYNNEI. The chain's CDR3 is CASSRTLPGAGTEAFF. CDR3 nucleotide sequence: TGTGCCAGCAGTCGCACCCTTCCCGGGGCGGGCACTGAAGCTTTCTTT.

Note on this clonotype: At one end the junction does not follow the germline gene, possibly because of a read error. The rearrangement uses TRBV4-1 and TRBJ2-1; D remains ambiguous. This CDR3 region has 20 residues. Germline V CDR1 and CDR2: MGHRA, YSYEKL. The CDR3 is CASSQDFTRDGPSSYNEQFF. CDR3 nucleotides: TGTGCCAGCAGCCAAGACTTTACCCGAGACGGCCCCAGCTCCTACAATGAGCAGTTCTTC.

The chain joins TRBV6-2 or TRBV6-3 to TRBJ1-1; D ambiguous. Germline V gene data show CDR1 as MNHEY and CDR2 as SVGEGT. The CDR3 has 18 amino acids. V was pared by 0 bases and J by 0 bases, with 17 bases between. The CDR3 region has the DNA TGTGCCAGCAGTTACTCGATTTTCCAAAGTCGGATGAACACTGAAGCTTTCTTT. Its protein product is CASSYSIFQSRMNTEAFF.

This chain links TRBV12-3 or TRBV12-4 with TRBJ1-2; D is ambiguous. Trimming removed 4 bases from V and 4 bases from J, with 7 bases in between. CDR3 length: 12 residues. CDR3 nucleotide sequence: TGTGCCAGCAGTTACAGTCGCTATGGCTACACCTTC. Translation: CASSYSRYGYTF.

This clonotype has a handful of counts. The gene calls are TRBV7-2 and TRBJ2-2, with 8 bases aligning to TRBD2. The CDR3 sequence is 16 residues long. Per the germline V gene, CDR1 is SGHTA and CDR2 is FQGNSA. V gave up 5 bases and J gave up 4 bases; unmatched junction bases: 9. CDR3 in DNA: TGTGCCAGCAGCCCCCCTCCGGGGACTAGCACCGGGGAGCTGTTTTTT. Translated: CASSPPPGTSTGELFF.